This TCR beta chain was obtained from a study of cytotoxic CD8 clonotypes in ibrutinib-treated CLL. The table came from immunoSEQ multiplex PCR; TCRdb's copy has only in-frame clones and leaves some out. The sample contains around 150,000 clones, approximately 77% of which appear only once. CDR1 is SGHDT, CDR2 YYEEEE, per germline. The CDR3 extends over 15 amino acids. V was clipped by 4 bases and J by 2 bases, with 15 bases between them. The sequences come from PBMCs, collected after 12 months of ibrutinib treatment. The receptor comes from a human donor with chronic lymphocytic leukemia. This chain links TRBV5-6 with TRBJ1-2; TRBD1 might be the D (6 bases). Here the CDR3 reads CASSPEPTGNYGYTF. The CDR3 DNA reads TGTGCCAGCAGCCCAGAACCAACAGGGAACTATGGCTACACCTTC.